The 29 T cell receptor beta chains given below trace back to one sample, sequenced in a study of cytomegalovirus exposure and HLA in healthy donors. The PCR made use of 60 Vbeta and 13 Jbeta primers. Method: immunoSEQ multiplex PCR; TCRdb's copy keeps in-frame clones and lacks some. Found here are about 120,000 clones, over 60% of them singletons; the top ten hold about 2%. The sequencing sample was made of PBMCs. The receptors shown here come from a young man in good health and CMV-seronegative.

Here the CDR3 DNA reads TGTGCCAGCAGCTTGGCTAGCGGATACAATGAGCAGTTCTTC. Translating gives CASSLASGYNEQFF. J is TRBJ2-1 and V is TRBV11-3; 7 bases fit TRBD2. V lost 3 bases and J lost 4; bases outside the gene matches: 3. The CDR3 extends over 14 amino acids. From germline, CDR1 is SGHNT and CDR2 YENEEA.

The V and J genes are TRBV10-1 and TRBJ1-1; 7 bases agree with TRBD1. Germline CDR1 is WNHNN and CDR2 is SYGVQD (reference sequence). V lost 3 bases and J lost 7; bases outside the gene matches: 14. The CDR3 length is 16 residues. CDR3 sequence (DNA): TGCGCCAGCAGTGACCGACAGGGAACCTTGGACGGTGAAGCTTTCTTT. This encodes CASSDRQGTLDGEAFF.

This chain connects TRBV4-2 to TRBJ1-1, with D possibly being TRBD1 (6 bases). The CDR3 runs 12 residues. The germline gives CDR1 LGHNA, CDR2 YNFKEQ. Trimming stripped 0 bases from V and 13 bases from J, with 12 bases between. CDR3 protein: CASSQDLQGIFF. CDR3 nucleotide sequence: TGTGCCAGCAGCCAAGATCTCCAGGGGATTTTCTTT.

The V gene is TRBV5-5, the J gene TRBJ2-5, with 7 bases fitting TRBD2. Germline V lookup: CDR1 SGHKS, CDR2 YYEKEE (reference sequence). V lost 5 bases to trimming and J lost 7 bases; unmatched junction nucleotides: 14. The CDR3 spans 15 residues. CDR3: CASREGGSPWGTQYF. In nucleotides, the CDR3 is TGTGCCAGCAGGGAAGGCGGGAGTCCCTGGGGGACCCAGTACTTC.

This clone was seen only once. This chain connects TRBV5-6 to TRBJ1-4; D not resolved. This CDR3 has 18 amino acids. Germline lookup yields CDR1 SGHDT and CDR2 YYEEEE. V lost 0 bases and J 4 bases, leaving 19 bases between the germline ends. The CDR3 DNA follows: TGTGCCAGCAGCTTGGCCAATGGATGGTACAGCCTTAATGAAAAACTGTTTTTT. Protein sequence: CASSLANGWYSLNEKLFF.

The chain joins TRBV5-4 to TRBJ2-5, with TRBD1 identical over 7 bases. V gave up 4 bases and J gave up 4 bases; unmatched junction bases: 13. CDR3 length: 16 amino acids. Germline V gene sequence: CDR1 SGHNT, CDR2 YYREEE (reference sequence). The CDR3: CASSGWDSPEGETQYF. The CDR3 DNA follows: TGTGCCAGCAGCGGATGGGACAGCCCAGAGGGAGAGACCCAGTACTTC.

The genes are TRBV7-3 and TRBJ2-1; maybe TRBD2 (5 bases). The CDR3 consists of 16 residues. Trimming took 1 base from V and 0 from J, leaving 10 bases between them. Germline CDR1 is SGHTA and CDR2 is FQGTGA. This chain's CDR3 is CASSLIGGGSYNEQFF. The CDR3 region has the DNA TGTGCCAGCAGCTTAATTGGTGGAGGCTCCTACAATGAGCAGTTCTTC.

This chain uses TRBV11-2 with TRBJ2-7; 16 bases match TRBD2. V gave up 3 bases and J gave up 2 bases; unmatched junction bases: 7. The CDR3 runs 18 residues. Germline values: CDR1 SGHAT, CDR2 FQNNGV. The CDR3 here is CASSFIMGTSGRAYEQYF. CDR3 DNA sequence: TGTGCCAGCAGCTTTATTATGGGGACTAGCGGGAGGGCCTACGAGCAGTACTTC.

This chain links TRBV5-5 with TRBJ1-1, with a tentative D call TRBD1 (6 bases). The CDR3 consists of 15 residues. Between the trimmed V and J ends, which lost 3 bases and 4 bases, there was a span of 16 bases. Germline lookup yields CDR1 SGHKS and CDR2 YYEKEE (reference sequence). The CDR3 region is CASSWGSNRATEAFF. Here the CDR3 DNA reads TGTGCCAGCAGCTGGGGATCCAACAGGGCCACTGAAGCTTTCTTT.

The chain combines TRBV7-2 with TRBJ1-5, with unresolved D. Germline CDR1 SGHTA, CDR2 FQGNSA. V dropped 0 bases and J dropped 3 bases, with 9 bases sitting between them. The CDR3 runs to 15 residues. DNA of the CDR3: TGTGCCAGCAGCTTAGCGGGAGTTATCAATCAGCCCCAGCATTTT. This translates into CASSLAGVINQPQHF. Based on the CDR3 plus reference TRBV7-2 and TRBJ1-5, the full variable domain is GAGVSQSPSNKVTEKGKDVELRCDPISGHTALYWYRQSLGQGLEFLIYFQGNSAPDKSGLPSDRFSAERTGGSVSTLTIQRTQQEDSAVYLCASSLAGVINQPQHFGDGTRLSIL.

This chain connects TRBV12-5 to TRBJ2-1; the match to TRBD2 covers 9 bases. V lost 0 bases, J lost 6 bases, and 3 bases stayed unmatched. Germline assignment: CDR1 LGHNT and CDR2 FRNRAP. This CDR3 comprises 15 residues. This chain's CDR3 is CASGLVVAGVNEQFF. The CDR3, as DNA: TGTGCTAGTGGTTTGGTAGTAGCGGGAGTCAATGAGCAGTTCTTC. Using reference TRBV12-5 and TRBJ2-1 for the parts outside the CDR3, the full variable domain is DARVTQTPRHKVTEMGQEVTMRCQPILGHNTVFWYRQTMMQGLELLAYFRNRAPLDDSGMPKDRFSAEMPDATLATLKIQPSEPRDSAVYFCASGLVVAGVNEQFFGPGTRLTVL.

The chain has TRBV5-1 and TRBJ2-1, with D unclear. The CDR3 runs to 16 residues. The V gene's germline CDR1 is SGHRS and CDR2 YFSETQ. V was clipped by 7 bases and J by 2 bases, with 19 bases between them. The CDR3 loop is CASRIKDRAAYNEQFF. The CDR3 DNA follows: TGCGCCAGCCGAATTAAAGATAGAGCTGCCTACAATGAGCAGTTCTTC.

The chain has TRBV6-6 and TRBJ2-1, with a tentative D call TRBD1 (5 bases). Trimming removed 5 bases from V and 6 bases from J, with 8 bases in between. Germline V lookup: CDR1 MNHNY, CDR2 SVGAGI (reference sequence). The CDR3 runs to 12 residues. Here the CDR3 reads CASSPRANEQFF. CDR3 nucleotides: TGTGCCAGCAGTCCCAGGGCCAATGAGCAGTTCTTC.

The chain combines TRBV7-2 with TRBJ1-5; 8 nucleotides match TRBD1. V was clipped by 3 bases and J by 4 bases; unmatched bases: 8. The CDR3 is 16 amino acids. Germline V CDR1 and CDR2: SGHTA, FQGNSA. DNA of the CDR3: TGTGCCAGCAGCTTGGGGGCTTGGACAGGGAATCAGCCCCAGCATTTT. Its translation is CASSLGAWTGNQPQHF.

The chain links TRBV5-1 to TRBJ2-1, with 7 bases lining up with TRBD1. Germline V lookup: CDR1 SGHRS, CDR2 YFSETQ. This CDR3 comprises 15 residues. V gave up 0 bases and J gave up 12 bases; unmatched junction bases: 12. The CDR3 reads CASSLGTGQALGQFF. The CDR3 DNA follows: TGCGCCAGCAGCTTGGGGACTGGACAGGCCTTGGGGCAGTTCTTC.

This clone has a single count. The V gene is TRBV29-1, the J gene TRBJ1-1, with D perhaps matching TRBD1 (6 bases). Germline-derived CDR1 and CDR2 are SQVTM and ANQGSEA. This CDR3 region has 14 residues. The ends were cut back, 6 bases at V and 1 base at J, with 15 bases in the middle. DNA for the CDR3: TGCAGCGTGGCCCGGGACACCCCGAACACTGAAGCTTTCTTT. Its translation is CSVARDTPNTEAFF.

The table lists this clone with a few counts. V is TRBV6-5 and J is TRBJ1-1; D unresolved. The CDR3 is made up of 12 amino acids. Germline V lookup: CDR1 MNHEY, CDR2 SVGAGI. Trimming removed 4 bases from V and 6 bases from J, with 9 bases in between. CDR3 protein: CASSSRYPEAFF. The CDR3 coding sequence is TGTGCCAGCAGTTCCAGGTACCCTGAAGCTTTCTTT.

The V and J genes are TRBV4-2 and TRBJ2-3, with 13 bases fitting TRBD2. The CDR3 covers 18 residues. Germline trimming cut 1 base from V and 6 bases from J; bases unmatched to any gene: 10. Germline CDR1 and CDR2: LGHNA and YNFKEQ. DNA of the CDR3: TGTGCCAGCAGCCAAGCAGCCCTACTAGCGGGGGGGTTGGATACGCAGTATTTT. It specifies CASSQAALLAGGLDTQYF.

This sequence joins TRBV5-1 and TRBJ2-5; D may be TRBD1 (6 bases). The CDR3 length is 17 residues. V dropped 0 bases and J dropped 9 bases, with 24 bases sitting between them. Looked up from germline, CDR1 is SGHRS and CDR2 is YFSETQ. The CDR3 sequence is CASSLGLVRGTSGAQYF. The CDR3 coding sequence is TGCGCCAGCAGCTTGGGGTTGGTCAGGGGTACGTCCGGGGCCCAGTACTTC.

The chain is built from TRBV4-2 and TRBJ1-2; 7 bases are shared with TRBD1. This CDR3 spans 15 amino acids. Germline loops: CDR1 LGHNA, CDR2 YNFKEQ. Trimming at V came to 2 bases and at J to 0 bases, leaving 3 bases not matched to a gene. DNA for the CDR3: TGTGCCAGCAGCCAAACCGGGACAGCTAACTATGGCTACACCTTC. This translates into CASSQTGTANYGYTF.

The chain links TRBV11-2 to TRBJ2-6; perhaps TRBD1 as D (6 bases). This CDR3 region has 15 residues. The V end lost 4 bases, the J end lost 5 bases, and 12 bases lay between the germline ends. Germline CDR1 and CDR2: SGHAT and FQNNGV. The CDR3 sequence is CASSSSTGWANVLTF. CDR3 bases: TGTGCCAGCAGCTCCTCTACAGGGTGGGCCAACGTCCTGACTTTC.

The chain combines TRBV27 with TRBJ1-2; 9 nucleotides align to TRBD1. This CDR3 spans 16 amino acids. Germline V gene data show CDR1 as MNHEY and CDR2 as SMNVEV (reference sequence). With V trimmed by 5 bases and J by 1 base, 8 bases remained unmatched. The CDR3 DNA follows: TGTGCCAGCAGTCCGTTACAGGGGGCGGGTAACTATGGCTACACCTTC. Protein product: CASSPLQGAGNYGYTF.

The rearrangement links TRBV6-1 to TRBJ1-1; TRBD1 aligns across 10 bases. From germline, CDR1 is MNHNS and CDR2 SASEGT. With V trimmed by 6 bases and J by 1 base, 5 bases remained unmatched. The CDR3 loop spans 15 amino acids. The CDR3 DNA reads TGTGCCAGCAGGGGGGGACAGGGGAGGAACACTGAAGCTTTCTTT. This translates into CASRGGQGRNTEAFF.

The chain couples TRBV5-4 to TRBJ2-7, with a tentative D call TRBD2 (7 bases). The V end lost 3 bases, the J end lost 0 bases, and 16 bases lay between the germline ends. The CDR3 extends over 16 amino acids. Germline V gene lookup returns CDR1 SGHNT and CDR2 YYREEE (reference sequence). CDR3 loop: CASSWGGRLGSYEQYF. The CDR3, as DNA: TGTGCCAGCAGCTGGGGGGGGCGATTGGGCTCCTACGAGCAGTACTTC. Filled out from reference TRBV5-4 and TRBJ2-7, the complete variable domain reads ETGVTQSPTHLIKTRGQQVTLRCSSQSGHNTVSWYQQALGQGPQFIFQYYREEENGRGNFPPRFSGLQFPNYSSELNVNALELDDSALYLCASSWGGRLGSYEQYFGPGTRLTVT.

The chain joins TRBV28 to TRBJ2-1, with 8 bases aligning to TRBD2. This CDR3 contains 16 residues. The V gene end was trimmed by 6 bases and the J gene end by 1 base; junction bases not matched to a gene: 8. The V gene's germline CDR1 is MDHEN and CDR2 SYDVKM. The CDR3 reads CASRSRTSSSYNEQFF. As DNA, the CDR3 is TGTGCCAGCAGAAGTCGGACTAGCTCGTCCTACAATGAGCAGTTCTTC.

This sequence joins TRBV11-2 and TRBJ2-1; 15 nucleotides agree with TRBD2. V was pared by 4 bases and J by 7 bases, with 5 bases of the junction left unmatched. The CDR3 extends over 16 amino acids. Germline V gene lookup returns CDR1 SGHAT and CDR2 FQNNGV. The CDR3 DNA reads as TGTGCCAGCAGCTCCCCCGGACTAGCGGGAGGGAATGAGCAGTTCTTC. Translating gives CASSSPGLAGGNEQFF. The whole variable domain, remainder taken from reference TRBV11-2 and TRBJ2-1, is EAGVAQSPRYKIIEKRQSVAFWCNPISGHATLYWYQQILGQGPKLLIQFQNNGVVDDSQLPKDRFSAERLKGVDSTLKIQPAKLEDSAVYLCASSSPGLAGGNEQFFGPGTRLTVL.

The chain uses TRBV28 and TRBJ2-7; the match to TRBD2 covers 8 bases. The V gene's germline CDR1 is MDHEN and CDR2 SYDVKM. CDR3 size: 19 residues. Losses at the gene ends were 2 bases for V and 3 bases for J; bases not matched to a gene: 18. The DNA of the CDR3 is TGTGCCAGCAGTTTAATCGTAGGCGGGAGGACTCCCACTGTCTACGAGCAGTACTTC. This sequence encodes CASSLIVGGRTPTVYEQYF. The complete variable domain, with remaining parts taken from reference TRBV28 and TRBJ2-7, reads DVKVTQSSRYLVKRTGEKVFLECVQDMDHENMFWYRQDPGLGLRLIYFSYDVKMKEKGDIPEGYSVSREKKERFSLILESASTNQTSMYLCASSLIVGGRTPTVYEQYFGPGTRLTVT.

CDR3 loop: CASGRRQGTNEKLFF. The CDR3 DNA sequence: TGTGCCAGCGGTCGACGACAGGGGACGAATGAAAAACTGTTTTTT. The chain joins TRBV27 to TRBJ1-4; 8 positions agree with TRBD1. The V segment lost 8 bases and the J segment 5 bases; nucleotides outside the gene matches: 10. This CDR3 spans 15 amino acids. CDR1 and CDR2 (germline): MNHEY, SMNVEV (reference sequence). Using reference TRBV27 and TRBJ1-4 for the parts outside the CDR3, the full variable domain is EAQVTQNPRYLITVTGKKLTVTCSQNMNHEYMSWYRQDPGLGLRQIYYSMNVEVTDKGDVPEGYKVSRKEKRNFPLILESPSPNQTSLYFCASGRRQGTNEKLFFGSGTQLSVL.

This rearrangement joins TRBV27 to TRBJ2-1; the match to TRBD2 covers 15 bases. Germline V CDR1 and CDR2: MNHEY, SMNVEV (reference sequence). This CDR3 region has 22 residues. J lost 2 bases, V lost 5 bases, and 19 bases had no gene match. CDR3 in DNA: TGTGCCAGCAGTAATAATAGGGTCTCCGGGACTAGCGGGAGGAGGGCCTACAATGAGCAGTTCTTC. This sequence encodes CASSNNRVSGTSGRRAYNEQFF.